What follows are 12 T cell receptor beta chains derived from one specimen sequenced in a study of breast tumors, draining lymph nodes, adjacent tissues. MiXCR was run by TCRdb on the multiplex PCR reads, yielding one entry per CDR3 protein. The sample has about 170,000 distinct CDR3 sequences, about 34% seen once. The lymph nodes were axillary draining lymph nodes from breast cancer patients. The sequenced sample was axillary lymph node tissue. The origin of the receptors is a female donor with breast cancer. Some clones in this sample may be carry-over from other donors' samples.

Concerning this clonotype itself: The junction differs from germline at one of its ends, possibly a read error. The chain uses TRBV10-2 and TRBJ2-3; the D is unclear. The germline V gene has CDR1 WSHSY and CDR2 SAAADI. The CDR3 length is 15 residues. The CDR3 DNA follows: TGCGCCAGCAGTGAATGGGAAGTTAGCACAGATGCGCAGTATTTT. It translates to CASSEWEVSTDAQYF.

At least ten counts were recorded for this clonotype. The chain uses TRBV6-5 and TRBJ2-7, with 11 bases matching TRBD1. CDR1 and CDR2 from the germline V gene are MNHEY and SVGAGI. This CDR3 comprises 19 residues. The trim removed 4 bases at V and 3 bases at J, leaving 17 bases unmatched. CDR3 loop: CASSSSGTGGRGGNYEQYF. The CDR3 DNA reads as TGTGCCAGCAGTTCCTCCGGGACAGGGGGTCGGGGGGGCAACTACGAGCAGTACTTC.

V is TRBV18 and J is TRBJ1-1; no definite D call. Per germline, CDR1 KGHSH and CDR2 LQKENI. This CDR3 is 13 amino acids long. The ends were cut back, 2 bases at V and 1 base at J, with 5 bases in the middle. CDR3 coding DNA: TGTGCCAGCTCACCAACGCAGAACACTGAAGCTTTCTTT. Translation gives CASSPTQNTEAFF.

Details on this clonotype: The junction shows a germline mismatch at one end, possibly a read error. The rearrangement links TRBV20-1 to TRBJ1-5, with 10 bases that match TRBD1. Germline loops: CDR1 DFQATT, CDR2 SNEGSKA (reference sequence). The CDR3 contains 15 residues. The CDR3 DNA reads TGCAGTGCTACCAGTGGGACAGGGGCCACTCAGCCCCAGCATTTC. Translated, it gives CSATSGTGATQPQHF.

This clonotype was recorded at least ten times. The chain uses TRBV5-6 and TRBJ1-2, with TRBD1 as a possible D gene (5 bases). V dropped 4 bases and J dropped 2 bases, with 15 bases sitting between them. There are 15 residues in the CDR3. Germline V CDR1 and CDR2: SGHDT, YYEEEE. The CDR3 loop reads CASSEGFGGNYGYTF. As DNA, the CDR3 is TGTGCCAGCAGCGAGGGGTTCGGGGGAAACTATGGCTACACCTTC. Combining the CDR3 with reference TRBV5-6 and TRBJ1-2 gives the whole variable domain DAGVTQSPTHLIKTRGQQVTLRCSPKSGHDTVSWYQQALGQGPQFIFQYYEEEERQRGNFPDRFSGHQFPNYSSELNVNALLLGDSALYLCASSEGFGGNYGYTFGSGTRLTVV.

Many counts were recorded for this clonotype. V is TRBV28 and J is TRBJ2-7; 7 bases line up with TRBD1. The ends lost 0 bases at V and 5 bases at J; junction bases unmatched: 13. Germline CDR1 MDHEN, CDR2 SYDVKM. This CDR3 has 17 amino acids. This chain's CDR3 is CASSLWAPTGNIDEQYF. The CDR3 bases are TGTGCCAGCAGTTTATGGGCCCCGACAGGGAACATAGACGAGCAGTACTTC.

This chain's CDR3 is CASSLVDRVNTEAFF. For the CDR3, the DNA is TGTGCCAGCAGCTTGGTGGACAGGGTGAACACTGAAGCTTTCTTT. The gene calls are TRBV5-4 and TRBJ1-1; 8 bases align to TRBD1. The germline gives CDR1 SGHNT, CDR2 YYREEE (reference sequence). The CDR3 runs to 15 residues. V lost 0 bases, J lost 0 bases, and 1 base stayed unmatched.

The chain is built from TRBV9 and TRBJ1-2; no clear D gene. The CDR3 is made up of 12 amino acids. Germline lookup yields CDR1 SGDLS and CDR2 YYNGEE. The V end was cut by 0 bases, the J end by 8 bases, with 8 bases between. The CDR3 here is CASSVDSGGYTF. CDR3 DNA sequence: TGTGCCAGCAGCGTAGATAGCGGGGGCTACACCTTC.

V usage is TRBV20-1 and J usage is TRBJ1-2; perhaps TRBD1 as D (5 bases). The V end was cut by 5 bases, the J end by 4 bases, with 20 bases between. This CDR3 has 15 residues. Germline CDR1 and CDR2: DFQATT and SNEGSKA (reference sequence). For the CDR3, the DNA is TGCAGTGCTGGTACCCCAGGGTCCTCTACCTATGGCTACACCTTC. Translating gives CSAGTPGSSTYGYTF.

The count of this clonotype is one. V and J are TRBV5-6 and TRBJ1-2, with 9 bases aligning to TRBD1. CDR3 length: 14 amino acids. Germline V gives CDR1 SGHDT, CDR2 YYEEEE. Trimming removed 4 bases from V and 12 bases from J; junction bases left unmatched: 13. The CDR3 DNA reads TGTGCCAGCAGCCTAGGACAGGGGCGCTCTGGAAACACCTTC. As protein: CASSLGQGRSGNTF.

Ten or more counts support this clonotype. The genes are TRBV20-1 and TRBJ1-1; TRBD1 matches at 7 bases. Germline loops: CDR1 DFQATT, CDR2 SNEGSKA (reference sequence). The CDR3 covers 14 residues. The V segment lost 3 bases and the J segment 5 bases; nucleotides outside the gene matches: 9. For the CDR3, the DNA is TGCAGTGCTAGTAGGGAGGGGGCGGGTACTGAAGCTTTCTTT. Protein sequence: CSASREGAGTEAFF.

This clonotype was counted many times. The rearrangement joins TRBV7-8 to TRBJ2-1; 12 bases agree with TRBD2. V trimming: 2 bases; J trimming: 7 bases; junction bases outside the gene matches: 15. The CDR3 spans 19 residues. CDR1 and CDR2 (germline): SGHVS, FQNEAQ. CDR3 loop: CASSLTSLPGTSGRNEQFF. Written as DNA, the CDR3 is TGTGCCAGCAGCTTAACCTCACTACCGGGAACTAGCGGGAGGAATGAGCAGTTCTTC.